This T cell receptor beta chain was sequenced in a study of OX40 agonist ivuxolimab in advanced cancers. Overall study findings and caveats: Low normalized T-cell clonal expansion was additionally recorded for some nonresponders. Partial responders receiving 0.1-3.0 mg/kg showed among the lowest clonal expansion. At 0.1 to 3.0 mg/kg and by week 6, CD4+ and CD8+ T cells in the blood had expanded clonally.

This CDR3 is built from 14 residues. With 8 bases clipped from V and 5 bases from J, the junction kept 5 bases outside the gene matches. The V gene's germline CDR1 is LNHDA and CDR2 SQIVND (reference sequence). Note on this clone: Its specificity is not known.

Assay used: immunoSEQ multiplex PCR; TCRdb lists only in-frame clones, some missing. The sample includes approximately 74,000 clones, 90% of them seen just once. This specimen consisted of CD4+ or CD8+ T cells sorted from blood, obtained in a trial of the OX40 agonist ivuxolimab. V usage is TRBV19 and J usage is TRBJ1-6; 8 bases fit TRBD1. This TCR was sampled from an adult with an advanced solid tumor such as melanoma, head and neck, liver or kidney cancer. The CDR3 region is CASQDRGNNSPLHF. The DNA of the CDR3 is TGTGCCAGTCAAGACAGGGGTAATAATTCACCCCTCCACTTT.